The rows below give T cell receptor beta chains drawn from one sample of a study of regulatory T cells in long-lasting Graves disease. TCRdb processed the multiplex PCR reads anew with MiXCR; each CDR3 protein has one entry. This table holds about half a million distinct CDR3 sequences, approximately 12% found once. This same sample was also part of a study on T cells in Graves' hyperthyroidism and ophthalmopathy.

This specimen was peripheral blood mononuclear cells (PBMCs), taken at new diagnosis, from a patient treated with antithyroid drugs. All receptors derive from a woman aged 30 to 39 with Graves disease. Each CDR3 is given with its conserved first and last residue. The D gene is left open where the match is weak. Size values are once, few and many counts, or a class for expanded clones, and some rows have none.

length: 15; J: TRBJ2-7; V: TRBV20-1; size: many; D: TRBD1; CDR3: CSARDPGTGSLEQYF; DNA: TGCAGTGCTAGAGATCCGGGGACAGGGTCGCTCGAGCAGTACTTC
length: 14; J: TRBJ1-2; V: TRBV9; size: -; D: TRBD1; CDR3: CASSARDRTIGYTF; DNA: TGTGCCAGCAGCGCAAGGGACAGGACGATTGGCTACACCTTC
length: 16; J: TRBJ2-5; V: TRBV11-2; size: many; D: TRBD2; CDR3: CASSRPPGGRVETQYF; DNA: TGTGCCAGCAGTCGTCCACCGGGTGGGAGGGTAGAGACCCAGTACTTC
length: 14; J: TRBJ2-7; V: TRBV7-8; size: few; D: TRBD2; CDR3: CASSSYSGSYEQYF; DNA: TGTGCCAGCAGCTCTTATAGCGGGAGTTACGAGCAGTACTTC
length: 14; J: TRBJ2-4; V: TRBV30; size: many; D: -; CDR3: CAWSVGWGKNIQYF; DNA: TGTGCCTGGAGTGTTGGGTGGGGCAAAAACATTCAGTACTTC
length: 11; J: TRBJ2-7; V: TRBV29-1; size: many; D: -; CDR3: CSASDSYEQYF; DNA: TGCAGCGCCTCAGATAGCTACGAGCAGTACTTC
length: 18; J: TRBJ2-5; V: TRBV7-2; size: many; D: TRBD2; CDR3: CASSLIGGVAGTRQTQYF; DNA: TGTGCCAGCAGCCTCATCGGGGGGGTAGCGGGTACTCGGCAGACCCAGTACTTC
length: 17; J: TRBJ2-1; V: TRBV20-1; size: many; D: TRBD1; CDR3: CSARSGTVQSSYNEQFF; DNA: TGCAGTGCTAGGTCCGGGACAGTCCAAAGCTCCTACAATGAGCAGTTCTTC
length: 15; J: TRBJ2-1; V: TRBV28; size: many; D: TRBD2; CDR3: CASSSPGREHNEQFF; DNA: TGTGCCAGCAGTTCGCCGGGGAGGGAGCACAATGAGCAGTTCTTC
length: 15; J: TRBJ1-2; V: TRBV28; size: many; D: -; CDR3: CASRPYSSRPYGYTF; DNA: TGTGCCAGCAGGCCCTATTCCTCCCGACCCTATGGCTACACCTTC
length: 12; J: TRBJ2-1; V: TRBV12-3/TRBV12-4; size: many; D: -; CDR3: CASSLRGTEQFF; DNA: TGTGCCAGCAGTTTAAGGGGGACTGAGCAGTTCTTC
length: 17; J: TRBJ2-3; V: TRBV3-1; size: many; D: -; CDR3: CASSQTDRSVGTDTQYF; DNA: TGTGCCAGCAGCCAAACCGACAGGTCGGTCGGGACAGATACGCAGTATTTT
length: 14; J: TRBJ2-5; V: TRBV28; size: many; D: -; CDR3: CASSFAGIRETQYF; DNA: TGTGCCAGCAGTTTCGCTGGCATTCGGGAGACCCAGTACTTC
length: 16; J: TRBJ1-3; V: TRBV27; size: many; D: TRBD1; CDR3: CASSLLGTGTGNTIYF; DNA: TGTGCCAGCAGTCTACTAGGGACAGGGACTGGAAACACCATATATTTT
length: 14; J: TRBJ1-1; V: TRBV5-4; size: many; D: -; CDR3: CASSLREGNTEAFF; DNA: TGTGCCAGCAGCTTGAGGGAAGGGAACACTGAAGCTTTCTTT
length: 15; J: TRBJ2-5; V: TRBV5-4; size: few; D: TRBD1; CDR3: CASSLAVGGVETQYF; DNA: TGTGCCAGCAGCCTCGCAGTAGGGGGCGTGGAGACCCAGTACTTC
length: 15; J: TRBJ2-7; V: TRBV9; size: few; D: -; CDR3: CASSVGGTPFYEQYF; DNA: TGTGCCAGCAGCGTAGGAGGGACACCCTTCTACGAGCAGTACTTC
length: 17; J: TRBJ2-7; V: TRBV27; size: few; D: TRBD1; CDR3: CASSLLAPGTGGSEQYF; DNA: TGTGCCAGCAGTTTATTGGCTCCCGGGACAGGGGGTTCCGAGCAGTACTTC
length: 16; J: TRBJ2-5; V: TRBV7-9; size: many; D: TRBD2; CDR3: CASSVGLAGARETQYF; DNA: TGTGCCAGCAGCGTGGGACTAGCGGGAGCTAGAGAGACCCAGTACTTC
length: 13; J: TRBJ2-5; V: TRBV24-1; size: -; D: -; CDR3: CATGRSPQETQYF; DNA: TGTGCCACGGGGCGGAGCCCCCAAGAGACCCAGTACTTC
length: 16; J: TRBJ1-6; V: TRBV6-1; size: many; D: -; CDR3: CASTPLGPGSNSPLHF; DNA: TGTGCCAGCACGCCTTTAGGGCCAGGTTCGAATTCACCCCTCCACTTT
length: 14; J: TRBJ2-1; V: TRBV7-9; size: -; D: -; CDR3: CASSLALKEDEQFF; DNA: TGTGCCAGCAGCTTAGCGCTAAAAGAGGATGAGCAGTTCTTC
length: 15; J: TRBJ2-2; V: TRBV24-1; size: -; D: TRBD2; CDR3: CATSARGRGTGELFF; DNA: TGTGCCACCAGTGCACGCGGGAGAGGGACCGGGGAGCTGTTTTTT
length: 18; J: TRBJ1-6; V: TRBV5-4; size: few; D: -; CDR3: CASSLGPTRNSYNSPLHF; DNA: TGTGCCAGCAGCTTGGGCCCGACTAGAAACTCCTATAATTCACCCCTCCACTTT
length: 15; J: TRBJ2-7; V: TRBV12-3/TRBV12-4; size: many; D: -; CDR3: CASGAAPGAQYEQYF; DNA: TGTGCCAGCGGGGCCGCGCCGGGAGCCCAATACGAGCAGTACTTC
length: 15; J: TRBJ2-7; V: TRBV20-1; size: many; D: TRBD2; CDR3: CSAREPLAGDYEQYF; DNA: TGCAGTGCTAGAGAGCCTCTAGCGGGAGACTACGAGCAGTACTTC
length: 12; J: TRBJ1-1; V: TRBV11-3; size: many; D: -; CDR3: CASSARGTEAFF; DNA: TGTGCCAGCAGCGCTAGGGGCACTGAAGCTTTCTTT
length: 16; J: TRBJ2-5; V: TRBV7-2; size: few; D: -; CDR3: CASSLDSTRPGIAQYF; DNA: TGTGCCAGCAGCTTAGACTCCACCAGGCCCGGAATTGCCCAGTACTTC
length: 14; J: TRBJ2-5; V: TRBV9; size: -; D: TRBD2; CDR3: CASSVSLAGETQYF; DNA: TGTGCCAGCAGCGTAAGCCTAGCGGGAGAGACCCAGTACTTC
length: 13; J: TRBJ1-1; V: TRBV29-1; size: many; D: -; CDR3: CSVEEHRNTEAFF; DNA: TGCAGCGTTGAAGAGCATAGGAACACTGAAGCTTTCTTT
length: 18; J: TRBJ1-2; V: TRBV4-3; size: many; D: TRBD1; CDR3: CASSQDRVGQSFNYGYTF; DNA: TGCGCCAGCAGCCAAGATCGAGTGGGACAGTCCTTTAACTATGGCTACACCTTC
length: 14; J: TRBJ2-7; V: TRBV4-1; size: -; D: -; CDR3: CASSQDSRPYEQYF; DNA: TGCGCCAGCAGCCAAGATAGCCGGCCCTACGAGCAGTACTTC
length: 16; J: TRBJ2-1; V: TRBV6-2/TRBV6-3; size: -; D: TRBD2; CDR3: CASSPRNREGYNEQFF; DNA: TGTGCCAGCAGCCCCCGGAACCGGGAGGGCTACAATGAGCAGTTCTTC
length: 13; J: TRBJ2-7; V: TRBV2; size: many; D: -; CDR3: CASSLDIRYEQYF; DNA: TGTGCCAGCAGTTTGGACATCCGCTACGAGCAGTACTTC
length: 13; J: TRBJ1-2; V: TRBV10-3; size: -; D: -; CDR3: CAIGHSANYGYTF; DNA: TGTGCCATCGGACATAGCGCTAACTATGGCTACACCTTC
length: 13; J: TRBJ2-1; V: TRBV7-2; size: many; D: -; CDR3: CASSYEAGNEQFF; DNA: TGTGCCAGCAGCTATGAGGCGGGGAATGAGCAGTTCTTC
length: 13; J: TRBJ1-4; V: TRBV2; size: many; D: -; CDR3: CASSGLEGEKLFF; DNA: TGTGCCAGCAGTGGCCTGGAGGGGGAAAAACTGTTTTTT
length: 14; J: TRBJ1-1; V: TRBV12-3/TRBV12-4; size: many; D: -; CDR3: CAIALASENTEAFF; DNA: TGTGCCATCGCTCTTGCGTCGGAGAACACTGAAGCTTTCTTT
length: 17; J: TRBJ1-2; V: TRBV7-9; size: -; D: -; CDR3: CASSAYAVIGKAGGYTF; DNA: TGTGCCAGCAGCGCTTACGCAGTGATAGGGAAAGCTGGAGGCTACACCTTC
length: 15; J: TRBJ2-5; V: TRBV29-1; size: many; D: -; CDR3: CSVDGVMGPQETQYF; DNA: TGCAGCGTGGATGGAGTGATGGGGCCACAAGAGACCCAGTACTTC
length: 14; J: TRBJ2-1; V: TRBV29-1; size: many; D: TRBD1; CDR3: CSVERGTGHNEQFF; DNA: TGCAGCGTTGAACGCGGGACAGGTCACAATGAGCAGTTCTTC
length: 15; J: TRBJ2-3; V: TRBV6-2/TRBV6-3; size: many; D: TRBD1; CDR3: CASSYRGQLTDTQYF; DNA: TGTGCCAGCAGTTACCGGGGACAGCTCACAGATACGCAGTATTTT
length: 13; J: TRBJ2-5; V: TRBV29-1; size: few; D: -; CDR3: CSVEPPGVETQYF; DNA: TGCAGCGTTGAACCACCGGGTGTGGAGACCCAGTACTTC
length: 14; J: TRBJ2-1; V: TRBV7-6; size: -; D: -; CDR3: CASSTSSRDNEQFF; DNA: TGTGCCAGCAGCACGTCTAGTAGGGACAATGAGCAGTTCTTC
length: 14; J: TRBJ2-1; V: TRBV19; size: many; D: -; CDR3: CASSMMDGYNEQFF; DNA: TGTGCCAGTAGTATGATGGACGGTTACAATGAGCAGTTCTTC
length: 13; J: TRBJ2-7; V: TRBV18; size: many; D: TRBD1; CDR3: CASSHDRVSGQYF; DNA: TGTGCCAGCTCGCACGACAGGGTCTCAGGGCAGTACTTC
length: 16; J: TRBJ2-1; V: TRBV19; size: -; D: TRBD1; CDR3: CASSMTGQGIRYEQFF; DNA: TGTGCCAGTAGTATGACCGGACAGGGGATTCGGTATGAGCAGTTCTTC
length: 16; J: TRBJ1-6; V: TRBV19; size: many; D: TRBD1; CDR3: CASSILGQGAAPPLHF; DNA: TGTGCCAGTAGTATTCTGGGACAGGGGGCAGCGCCACCCCTCCACTTT
length: 14; J: TRBJ2-7; V: TRBV5-5; size: few; D: TRBD1; CDR3: CASSWGQYPLEQYF; DNA: TGTGCCAGCAGCTGGGGACAGTACCCCCTCGAGCAGTACTTC
length: 11; J: TRBJ1-2; V: TRBV24-1; size: many; D: -; CDR3: CATESGNGYTF; DNA: TGTGCCACCGAATCGGGCAATGGCTACACCTTC
length: 13; J: TRBJ2-1; V: TRBV7-8; size: -; D: TRBD2; CDR3: CAARPLAGVEQFF; DNA: TGTGCCGCTAGGCCACTAGCGGGAGTGGAGCAGTTCTTC
length: 16; J: TRBJ1-2; V: TRBV6-1; size: few; D: -; CDR3: CASRAWESRYNYGYTF; DNA: TGTGCCAGCAGGGCTTGGGAATCCCGGTATAACTATGGCTACACCTTC
length: 14; J: TRBJ1-5; V: TRBV28; size: many; D: -; CDR3: CASSERAGVQPQHF; DNA: TGTGCCAGCAGCGAAAGGGCAGGGGTTCAGCCCCAGCATTTT
length: 16; J: TRBJ2-2; V: TRBV11-2; size: many; D: TRBD2; CDR3: CASSLSGRMFAGELFF; DNA: TGTGCCAGCAGCCTTAGCGGGAGAATGTTCGCCGGGGAGCTGTTTTTT
length: 20; J: TRBJ2-1; V: TRBV4-1; size: -; D: TRBD2; CDR3: CASSHDGLAATLSSYNEQFF; DNA: TGCGCCAGCAGCCACGACGGACTAGCGGCCACCTTGAGCTCCTACAATGAGCAGTTCTTC